Presented here are 17 T cell receptor beta chains from one specimen sequenced in a study of tumor-infiltrating lymphocytes in primary liver carcinoma. Taking about 17-32 mg of unsorted bulk tissue, the authors co-extracted RNA and DNA. A primer matching the constant region was used to make TCR beta cDNA from 500 to 650 ng of total RNA. Slightly modified ARM-PCR with three nested multiplex PCR rounds yielded TCR beta libraries. Both of the initial two PCR rounds ran for 10 cycles and employed TRBV1-TRBV30 forward primers alongside a C-beta reverse primer. TCRdb ran MiXCR on the multiplex PCR reads and lists one entry per CDR3 protein. The sample shows more than 30,000 distinct CDR3 sequences, 75% of them seen only once. Input material: tumor-adjacent normal liver tissue. The receptors were gathered from a man aged 35-49 years with primary liver carcinoma and hepatitis B virus infection.

In the case of this clonotype: Sequence at one end of the junction differs from germline and may be a read error. The chain couples TRBV20-1 to TRBJ2-1; weak D call: TRBD2 (6 bases). The CDR3 sequence is 15 residues long. Germline V gene sequence: CDR1 DFQATT, CDR2 SNEGSKA (reference sequence). The CDR3 coding sequence is TGCGGTGCTATAGATGCACGCGGGACGGGGAGAGAGGAGTTGTTC. It encodes CGAIDARGTGREELF.

Concerning this clonotype itself: One end of the junction is discordant with germline, which a read error may explain. The chain joins TRBV5-6 to TRBJ2-5; the D gene is possibly TRBD2 (5 bases). Germline V CDR1 and CDR2: SGHDT, YYEEEE. This CDR3 comprises 14 residues. The CDR3 sequence: CASSLEDSQETQYF. In DNA form, the CDR3 reads TGTGCCAGCAGCCTGGAGGATAGCCAAGAGACTCAGTACTTC.

This clonotype was detected only once. At one end, the junction sequence differs from germline, possibly due to a read error. This chain links TRBV5-6 with TRBJ2-7; 10 positions match TRBD2. There are 16 residues in the CDR3. Per germline, CDR1 SGHDT and CDR2 YYEEEE. This CDR3 reads CDSNLDRTSGSYEQYF. The CDR3 nucleotides read TGTGACAGCAACTTGGATAGGACTAGCGGCTCCTACGAGCAGTACTTC.

The genes are TRBV11-2 and TRBJ2-5; TRBD2 is a possible D gene (5 bases). The CDR3 length is 16 residues. From germline, CDR1 is SGHAT and CDR2 FQNNGV. This CDR3 is CVGSLESGMSMETQYF. DNA of the CDR3: TGTGTTGGCAGCTTAGAGTCCGGGATGTCGATGGAGACCCAGTACTTC.

Concerning this clonotype itself: At one boundary the junction diverges from the germline segment, which might be a read error. The J gene is TRBJ1-1, the V gene TRBV6-2 or TRBV6-3; D is unclear. Germline loops: CDR1 MNHEY, CDR2 SVGEGT. CDR3 size: 13 residues. As DNA, the CDR3 is TGTGCCAGCAGTTACTCAGAGAACACTGGAGCTTTCTTT. This gives the protein CASSYSENTGAFF.

On this clonotype itself: At one end, the junction sequence differs from germline, possibly due to a read error. This chain uses TRBV4-3 with TRBJ1-5, with D maybe TRBD1 (5 bases). Per the germline V gene, CDR1 is LGHNA and CDR2 is YSLEER. The CDR3 sequence is 13 residues long. The CDR3 DNA follows: TGCGCCAGGAGCCACTCCAGGGAGCAGTCCCAGCATTTT. This translates into CARSHSREQSQHF.

In regard to this clonotype: Its ends do not fully match the called genes, so a read error is possible. The V call is TRBV2, the J call TRBJ2-6, with a weak D call TRBD1 (5 bases). Germline V gene data show CDR1 as SNHLY and CDR2 as FYNNEI. The CDR3 sequence is 14 residues long. The CDR3 sequence is CVSSVDSGANVLAF. CDR3 sequence (DNA): TGTGTCAGCAGTGTGGATTCTGGGGCCAACGTCCTGGCTTTC.

A note on this clonotype: The junction does not match germline at one end; this may be a read error. The chain has TRBV13 and TRBJ2-3, with 7 positions matching TRBD2. CDR1 and CDR2 (germline): PRHDT, FYEKMQ (reference sequence). The CDR3 spans 17 residues. CDR3 protein: CASSLEHRGGRTDTQYF. In DNA form, the CDR3 reads TGTGCCAGCAGTTTAGAACATCGCGGGGGAAGAACAGATACGCAGTATTTT. Combining the CDR3 with reference TRBV13 and TRBJ2-3 gives the whole variable domain AAGVIQSPRHLIKEKRETATLKCYPIPRHDTVYWYQQGPGQDPQFLISFYEKMQSDKGSIPDRFSAQQFSDYHSELNMSSLELGDSALYFCASSLEHRGGRTDTQYFGPGTRLTVL.

This clonotype is labeled medium-sized. This rearrangement joins TRBV4-2 to TRBJ2-5; TRBD2 aligns across 13 bases. After removal of 3 bases from V and 5 bases from J, the junction contained 6 bases not matched to a gene. The CDR3 extends over 16 amino acids. Germline lookup yields CDR1 LGHNA and CDR2 YNFKEQ. CDR3 sequence reads: CASSQGTSGREETQYF. The DNA for the CDR3 is TGTGCCAGCAGCCAGGGTACTAGCGGGAGGGAGGAGACCCAGTACTTC.

As to this clonotype: Lacking the conserved final phenylalanine or tryptophan, this CDR3 likely reflects a read error. The V call is TRBV29-1, the J call TRBJ2-1, with 8 bases fitting TRBD1. V trimming: 7 bases; J trimming: 4 bases; junction bases outside the gene matches: 9. This CDR3 has 14 amino acids. CDR1 and CDR2 (germline): SQVTM, ANQGSEA. The CDR3, as DNA: TGCAGCGGTTGGGGACAGGAGAAATACAATGAGCAGTTCCTT. Encoded protein: CSGWGQEKYNEQFL.

Comment on this clonotype: A read error may produce the germline difference seen at one junction end. The chain carries TRBV29-1 and TRBJ2-1; no clear D. The germline V gene encodes CDR1 SQVTM and CDR2 ANQGSEA. The CDR3 totals 14 residues. The CDR3, as DNA: TGCAGGGCCCCGGATGGCGGCCGGGTAGGAGAGCAGTCCTTC. It encodes CRAPDGGRVGEQSF.

This clonotype was observed a single time. Relative to the germline gene, one junction end is altered; a read error may explain this. V usage is TRBV29-1 and J usage is TRBJ2-5; 8 bases align to TRBD1. The CDR3 contains 15 residues. Germline loops: CDR1 SQVTM, CDR2 ANQGSEA. CDR3 region: CSVEADRVRAETQYF. The DNA for the CDR3 is TGTAGCGTTGAGGCGGACAGGGTGCGAGCAGAGACCCAGTACTTC. Drawing the rest from reference TRBV29-1 and TRBJ2-5, the complete variable domain is SAVISQKPSRDICQRGTSLTIQCQVDSQVTMMFWYRQQPGQSLTLIATANQGSEATYESGFVIDKFPISRPNLTFSTLTVSNMSPEDSSIYLCSVEADRVRAETQYFGPGTRLLVL.

This clonotype occurred once. The chain carries TRBV7-9 and TRBJ1-2; no clear D. V shed 4 bases and J shed 4 bases, with 13 bases lying between them. This CDR3 region has 14 residues. The germline CDR1 and CDR2 sequences are SEHNR and FQNEAQ (reference sequence). The CDR3 spells CASSSSTDPYGYTF. Here the CDR3 DNA reads TGTGCCAGCAGCTCCAGTACAGACCCCTATGGCTACACCTTC.

In the case of this clonotype: Just one base apart from a much larger clone, this may be a read error. The chain employs TRBV15 and TRBJ2-2; 8 bases are a match to TRBD2. CDR1 LNHNV and CDR2 YYDKDF come from the germline V gene (reference sequence). The trim removed 2 bases at V and 5 bases at J, leaving 7 bases unmatched. This CDR3 is built from 16 residues. CDR3 DNA: TGTGCCACCAGCAGAAAGGTAGCGGGACTTACCGGGGAGCTGTTTTTT. Protein product: CATSRKVAGLTGELFF.

As regards this clonotype: Sequence at one end of the junction differs from germline and may be a read error. The chain employs TRBV5-5 and TRBJ1-3; tentative D call: TRBD1 (5 bases). From germline, CDR1 is SGHKS and CDR2 YYEKEE (reference sequence). CDR3 size: 17 residues. Written as DNA, the CDR3 is TGTGCCAGCAGCGCCGGGACGGATCTCCTTTCTGGAAACACCCTACATTTT. Its translation: CASSAGTDLLSGNTLHF.

CDR3: CANSPTPGNTEAFF. CDR3 bases: TGTGCCAACAGTCCTACACCGGGGAACACTGAAGCTTTCTTT. This rearrangement joins TRBV7-9 to TRBJ1-1; no definite D call. CDR1 and CDR2 (germline): SEHNR, FQNEAQ (reference sequence). V lost 10 bases and J lost 1, with 16 bases in between. The CDR3 loop spans 14 amino acids.

Notes on this clonotype: A read error may account for a junction end that differs from germline. J is TRBJ1-1 and V is TRBV4-2; a possible D gene is TRBD1 (6 bases). This CDR3 is built from 14 residues. Germline CDR1 is LGHNA and CDR2 is YNFKEQ. The CDR3: CTSSQGNWETEAFF. Here the CDR3 DNA reads TGTACCAGCAGCCAGGGGAATTGGGAAACTGAAGCTTTCTTT.